The following is a TCR beta chain sequence with its context. Its specificity is not known. The entry originates in a study of cytomegalovirus exposure and HLA in healthy donors. Overall study context: Unique TCRs from HLA-typed donors, 85 million to 100 million of them, were held in an early data release. Broader study findings: A later analysis showed HLA-associated TCR beta chains outstripping equally common others in clonal expansion. Most subjects' HLA-A and HLA-B alleles were reportedly predicted from TCR beta sequences.

PCR primers comprised 60 Vbeta and 13 Jbeta primers. This table comes from immunoSEQ multiplex PCR, and its TCRdb copy is limited to in-frame clones, with some not included. The data show under 90,000 clones, more than 60% seen once. After removal of 1 base from V and 5 bases from J, the junction contained 2 bases not matched to a gene. Looked up from germline, CDR1 is ENHRY and CDR2 is SYGVKD. The CDR3 loop spans 15 amino acids. Sequenced material: PBMCs. This receptor was taken from a man aged 40-49 years in good health and CMV-seronegative. The chain recombines TRBV10-3 with TRBJ1-4, with 9 nucleotides matching TRBD1. The CDR3 nucleotides read TGTGCCATCAGTGAGTACAGGGGGCTGAATGAAAAACTGTTTTTT. This translates into CAISEYRGLNEKLFF.